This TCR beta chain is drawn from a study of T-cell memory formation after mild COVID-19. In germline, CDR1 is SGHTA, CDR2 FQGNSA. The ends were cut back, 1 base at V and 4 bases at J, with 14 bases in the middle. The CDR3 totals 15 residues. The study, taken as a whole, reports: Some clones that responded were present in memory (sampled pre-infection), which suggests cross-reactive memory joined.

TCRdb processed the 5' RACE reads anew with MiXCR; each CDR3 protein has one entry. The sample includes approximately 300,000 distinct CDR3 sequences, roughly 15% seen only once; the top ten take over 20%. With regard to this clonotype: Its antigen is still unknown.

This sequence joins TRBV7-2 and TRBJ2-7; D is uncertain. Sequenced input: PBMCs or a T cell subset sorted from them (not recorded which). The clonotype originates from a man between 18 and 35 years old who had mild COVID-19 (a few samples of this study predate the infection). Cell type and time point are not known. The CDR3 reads CASSLGASGIYEQYF. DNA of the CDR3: TGTGCCAGCAGCTTAGGAGCTTCAGGTATTTACGAGCAGTACTTC.